This is a list of T cell receptor beta chains from one sample in a study of response to subunit inactivated influenza vaccine. A single record per CDR3 protein comes from TCRdb applying MiXCR to the RT-PCR reads. The sample records a few hundred thousand distinct CDR3 sequences, around 7.7% being singletons. Source: PBMCs from blood, taken around 25 months after vaccination. The receptors originated from a man in his fifties or sixties who received an inactivated influenza vaccine. The CDR3 runs from the conserved cysteine through the conserved F or W. The D gene is left open where the match is weak.

v_gene,d_gene,CDR3aa
TRBV24-1,TRBD2,CATSDAGLAGGRETQYF
TRBV20-1,-,CSARSMNTEAFF
TRBV2,TRBD2,CASRLLADANEQFF
TRBV5-6,-,CASSASSNEQFF
TRBV29-1,TRBD2,CSVGGGREQFF
TRBV27,-,CASSGGNSLYGYTF
TRBV5-1,TRBD2,CASSGTSGDTQYF
TRBV4-3,-,CASSQVLQARAEAFF
TRBV2,-,CASSENTQETQYF
TRBV12-3/TRBV12-4,TRBD1,CASSLYRGDYGYTF
TRBV5-6,TRBD1,CASSFIQGRDTQYF
TRBV6-2/TRBV6-3,-,CASSTQGGSSRRYTQYF
TRBV27,-,CASSPQGTSSYEQYF
TRBV5-1,-,CASSSGSTEAFF
TRBV12-3/TRBV12-4,-,CASSLGTDTQYF
TRBV2,-,CASTLSWVADTQYF
TRBV6-2/TRBV6-3,-,CASSSFGSGGAKNIQYF
TRBV24-1,-,CATSVRQVGNQPQHF
TRBV23-1,-,CASSQSWEVRGGQPQHF
TRBV28,-,CASQTGLASTGELFF
TRBV4-3,-,CASSQQTSSYEQYF
TRBV5-8,-,CASSFRGYDQETQYF
TRBV12-3/TRBV12-4,TRBD1,CASSLVLAGQGGQFF
TRBV11-2,-,CASSLNQGSRTEAFF
TRBV6-1,TRBD1,CASSGGTGGKMTQYF
TRBV13,-,CASSRPGSTEAFF
TRBV9,-,CASSVGQTPYEQYF
TRBV29-1,-,CSVGELRSEQYF
TRBV12-3/TRBV12-4,-,CASSPWGNDSPLHF